What follows are 17 T cell receptor beta chains derived from one specimen sequenced in a study of vaccination and CD4 T cells after COVID-19. No cognate antigen is known for these TCRs. With the Oncomine TCR Beta short-read assay, DNA from cultured CD4+ T cells was sequenced. TCRdb independently ran MiXCR on the PCR reads; one entry per CDR3 protein. The sample consists of 13,000 or so distinct CDR3 sequences, more than 45% of them appearing once. Treatment defined: roughly nine-day PBMC culture with coronavirus spike peptide pools or control peptides (ViraFEST assay). Material: CD4+ T cells from blood, cultured in vitro. The receptors derive from a human donor who had recovered from COVID-19.

The chain has TRBV24-1 and TRBJ2-3; perhaps D is TRBD1 or TRBD2 (5 bases each). Germline V gives CDR1 KGHDR, CDR2 SFDVKD. The CDR3 runs to 15 residues. Trimming removed 1 base from V and 2 bases from J, with 9 bases in between. CDR3 amino acids: CATSDLGTDTDTQYF. CDR3 nucleotides: TGTGCCACCAGTGATTTAGGGACCGACACAGATACGCAGTATTTT.

The chain joins TRBV7-9 to TRBJ2-7; D is undetermined. CDR1 and CDR2 from the germline V gene are SEHNR and FQNEAQ (reference sequence). V lost 2 bases and J lost 5, with 7 bases in between. The CDR3 extends over 12 amino acids. CDR3 sequence reads: CASSLRVDEQYF. CDR3 DNA: TGTGCCAGCAGCTTAAGAGTAGACGAGCAGTACTTC. Together with reference TRBV7-9 and TRBJ2-7, the CDR3 gives the full variable domain: DTGVSQNPRHKITKRGQNVTFRCDPISEHNRLYWYRQTLGQGPEFLTYFQNEAQLEKSRLLSDRFSAERPKGSFSTLEIQRTEQGDSAMYLCASSLRVDEQYFGPGTRLTVT.

V usage is TRBV24-1 and J usage is TRBJ2-7; 8 bases agree with TRBD1. Germline V gene lookup returns CDR1 KGHDR and CDR2 SFDVKD. Trimming cost V 4 bases and J 5 bases; bases outside gene matches: 6. CDR3 size: 14 residues. The CDR3 DNA reads as TGTGCCACCAGTGAGACAGGGGTAAGGGACGAGCAGTACTTC. This codes for CATSETGVRDEQYF.

This clonotype has a single count. The chain recombines TRBV5-1 with TRBJ1-2, with 8 nucleotides matching TRBD1. Germline V CDR1 and CDR2: SGHRS, YFSETQ. This CDR3 contains 14 residues. The J segment lost 2 bases and the V segment lost 4 bases, leaving 4 bases of the junction unmatched. In DNA, the CDR3 is TGCGCCAGCAGCGCGGGACAGGAAAACTATGGCTACACCTTC. Protein sequence: CASSAGQENYGYTF.

This clonotype has only a few counts. This chain connects TRBV2 to TRBJ2-6; the D is unclear. V shed 7 bases and J shed 0 bases, with 10 bases lying between them. The CDR3 length is 15 residues. CDR1 and CDR2 (germline): SNHLY, FYNNEI. CDR3 amino acids: CASTPLASGANVLTF. The CDR3 DNA reads as TGTGCCAGCACCCCCTTGGCCTCTGGGGCCAACGTCCTGACTTTC.

The chain employs TRBV20-1 and TRBJ2-7; TRBD2 agrees at 7 bases. Germline loops: CDR1 DFQATT, CDR2 SNEGSKA (reference sequence). V gave up 3 bases and J gave up 6 bases; unmatched junction bases: 14. The CDR3 spans 15 residues. The CDR3 here is CSASLAGVGRVEQYF. The CDR3, as DNA: TGCAGTGCTAGTTTGGCGGGAGTAGGAAGGGTCGAGCAGTACTTC.

This clonotype was picked up a small number of times. The chain carries TRBV6-2 or TRBV6-3 and TRBJ1-2; 7 bases line up with TRBD1. CDR1 is MNHEY, CDR2 SVGEGT, per germline. The V gene end was trimmed by 6 bases and the J gene end by 4 bases; junction bases not matched to a gene: 14. The CDR3 sequence is 16 residues long. The CDR3 loop reads CASSEGTAAWGYGYTF. The CDR3 nucleotides read TGTGCCAGCAGCGAAGGGACAGCGGCATGGGGCTATGGCTACACCTTC.

This clonotype was recorded a few times. CDR3 sequence (DNA): TGTGCCACCAGCGGCCGGACAGGGGGTAATGAAAAACTGTTTTTT. Translating it yields CATSGRTGGNEKLFF. This sequence joins TRBV15 and TRBJ1-4, with 10 bases lining up with TRBD1. Germline trimming cut 5 bases from V and 4 bases from J; bases unmatched to any gene: 4. The CDR3 totals 15 residues. Germline V gene sequence: CDR1 LNHNV, CDR2 YYDKDF (reference sequence).

This chain uses TRBV19 with TRBJ2-3; a weak D match, TRBD2 (5 bases). The germline V gene has CDR1 LNHDA and CDR2 SQIVND (reference sequence). V dropped 3 bases and J dropped 7 bases, with 11 bases sitting between them. The CDR3 totals 13 residues. In DNA, the CDR3 is TGTGCCAGTAGTATGGCTAGCCAAAATACGCAGTATTTT. Its protein product is CASSMASQNTQYF.

This clonotype was seen only a few times. The rearrangement links TRBV28 to TRBJ2-7, with a weak D call TRBD2 (6 bases). The CDR3 covers 15 residues. The germline V gene encodes CDR1 MDHEN and CDR2 SYDVKM. V dropped 7 bases and J dropped 4 bases, with 20 bases sitting between them. The CDR3 bases are TGTGCCAGCACTACCCGGGGGTTTGAGACTTACGAGCAGTACTTC. Translated, it gives CASTTRGFETYEQYF.

V is TRBV27 and J is TRBJ2-1, with D maybe TRBD2 (6 bases). V was trimmed by 5 bases and J by 4 bases, leaving 15 bases between them. Germline CDR1 is MNHEY and CDR2 is SMNVEV (reference sequence). This CDR3 comprises 15 residues. The CDR3 nucleotides read TGTGCCAGCAGTCCGCGGGAAGGGGCTTACAATGAGCAGTTCTTC. Protein: CASSPREGAYNEQFF.

V usage is TRBV20-1 and J usage is TRBJ2-1, with TRBD2 as a possible D gene (6 bases). The CDR3 is 17 residues long. V lost 7 bases, J lost 1 base, and 23 bases lay in between. Germline V gene lookup returns CDR1 DFQATT and CDR2 SNEGSKA (reference sequence). The CDR3 region has the DNA TGCAGTGTCATTGCAAGGGGAGGCGGCAGTTCCTACAATGAGCAGTTCTTC. This codes for CSVIARGGGSSYNEQFF.

This clonotype has a handful of counts. This chain connects TRBV6-5 to TRBJ2-7; a weak D match, TRBD2 (6 bases). Germline V gives CDR1 MNHEY, CDR2 SVGAGI. The CDR3 is 16 amino acids. The V and J ends lost 2 bases and 2 bases respectively, with 16 bases between them. DNA of the CDR3: TGTGCCAGCAGTTACCGCACCTCTAGCGCCACCTACGAGCAGTACTTC. It codes for CASSYRTSSATYEQYF.

The chain combines TRBV28 with TRBJ1-4, with D tentatively TRBD1 (5 bases). Trimming removed 4 bases from V and 1 base from J, with 7 bases in between. CDR3 length equals 14 residues. Germline-derived CDR1 and CDR2 are MDHEN and SYDVKM. The CDR3 is CASSSTETNEKLFF. Here the CDR3 DNA reads TGTGCCAGCAGTTCGACAGAAACTAATGAAAAACTGTTTTTT.

This clonotype was seen a handful of times. This chain connects TRBV30 to TRBJ1-5; the D is unclear. The CDR3 runs 13 residues. V lost 2 bases to trimming and J lost 0 bases, with 5 bases between them. Germline CDR1 reads GTSNPN; CDR2 reads SVGIG (reference sequence). Written as DNA, the CDR3 is TGTGCCTGGAGTACCGATAGCAATCAGCCCCAGCATTTT. Its translation: CAWSTDSNQPQHF.

The genes are TRBV7-9 and TRBJ1-2, with a possible D match to TRBD1 (5 bases). The V and J ends lost 4 bases and 4 bases respectively, with 10 bases between them. Germline CDR1 is SEHNR and CDR2 is FQNEAQ (reference sequence). The CDR3 contains 13 residues. The CDR3 DNA follows: TGTGCCAGCAGCTCCGGGGGTCTCTATGGCTACACCTTC. Its translation is CASSSGGLYGYTF.

The V gene is TRBV28, the J gene TRBJ2-5, with TRBD2 as a possible D gene (5 bases). The V end lost 2 bases, the J end lost 1 base, and 8 bases lay between the germline ends. CDR3 length: 14 amino acids. Germline V lookup: CDR1 MDHEN, CDR2 SYDVKM. CDR3 bases: TGTGCCAGCAGTTTAGGACTGGCCCAAGAGACCCAGTACTTC. This encodes CASSLGLAQETQYF.